This is a list of T cell receptor beta chains from one sample in a study of T cells in Graves' hyperthyroidism and ophthalmopathy. Each CDR3 protein gets one entry after TCRdb re-called the multiplex PCR reads with MiXCR. The sample holds 350,000 to 450,000 distinct CDR3 sequences, approximately 18% seen once. Material for sequencing was blood. Receptors were obtained from a woman in her thirties with Graves' hyperthyroidism that later progressed to Graves' ophthalmopathy. CDR3s include the opening cysteine and the closing phenylalanine or tryptophan. Each record gives: clone size, D gene, J gene, V gene, CDR3 DNA, CDR3 protein. A D gene is named only where the DNA matches it firmly. Clone size is not always given. Where it is, it says once, few, many or a class for expanded clones.

size: -
D: TRBD1
J: TRBJ1-2
V: TRBV10-3
DNA: TGTGCCATGACCTCGACCCAGGCAGGGGGGGGCTACACCTTC
CDR3: CAMTSTQAGGGYTF

size: -
D: TRBD1
J: TRBJ2-7
V: TRBV19
DNA: TGTGCCAGTAGTGCGGGACAGGGACGCTCCTACGAGCAGTACTTC
CDR3: CASSAGQGRSYEQYF

size: many
D: -
J: TRBJ2-5
V: TRBV28
DNA: TGTGCCAGCAGTTCACACCTCCGGAAGCCTGGGGGCCAAGAGACCCAGTACTTC
CDR3: CASSSHLRKPGGQETQYF

size: -
D: -
J: TRBJ1-1
V: TRBV4-1
DNA: TGCGCCAGCAGCCTTACAATTTTCACTGAAGCTTTCTTT
CDR3: CASSLTIFTEAFF

size: -
D: -
J: TRBJ2-2
V: TRBV29-1
DNA: TGCAGCGTTGCACGGTCGAACACCGGGGAGCTGTTTTTT
CDR3: CSVARSNTGELFF

size: many
D: -
J: TRBJ1-1
V: TRBV12-3/TRBV12-4
DNA: TGTGCCAGCAGTTTTCGTGGGGGGGAGATAACTGAAGCTTTCTTT
CDR3: CASSFRGGEITEAFF

size: many
D: -
J: TRBJ2-3
V: TRBV6-2/TRBV6-3
DNA: TGTGCCAGCACCTTACTAGGGCTTTCGGGCACAGATACGCAGTATTTT
CDR3: CASTLLGLSGTDTQYF

size: many
D: -
J: TRBJ1-2
V: TRBV9
DNA: TGTGCCAGCAGCGTAGTTGGGGAGCATGGCTACACCTTC
CDR3: CASSVVGEHGYTF

size: few
D: -
J: TRBJ2-3
V: TRBV7-9
DNA: TGTGCCAGCAGCTTGAACCCCTCATTCACAGATGCGCAGTATTTT
CDR3: CASSLNPSFTDAQYF

size: -
D: -
J: TRBJ1-5
V: TRBV4-1
DNA: TGCGCCAGCAGCCAAGATAGACAGTCCAATCAGCCCCAGCATTTT
CDR3: CASSQDRQSNQPQHF

size: few
D: -
J: TRBJ1-3
V: TRBV6-1
DNA: -
CDR3: CASILADGNTIYF

size: -
D: -
J: TRBJ2-3
V: TRBV12-3/TRBV12-4
DNA: TGTGCCAGCAGTTTAGTTAGCGTCCGCACAGATACGCAGTATTTT
CDR3: CASSLVSVRTDTQYF

size: many
D: -
J: TRBJ2-3
V: TRBV4-1
DNA: TGTGCCAGCAGCCAAGGCGGGGATACGCAGTATTTT
CDR3: CASSQGGDTQYF

size: many
D: -
J: TRBJ1-2
V: TRBV12-3/TRBV12-4
DNA: TGTGCCAGCAGCCTCCTAGTTTCCGGGGTCTATGGCTACACCTTC
CDR3: CASSLLVSGVYGYTF

size: -
D: -
J: TRBJ2-1
V: TRBV5-4
DNA: TGTGCCAGCAGCGGAGGCGGCAACTCCTACAATGAGCAGTTCTTC
CDR3: CASSGGGNSYNEQFF

size: many
D: TRBD2
J: TRBJ2-7
V: TRBV12-3/TRBV12-4
DNA: TGTGCCAGCAGTCGGGGGGACGCCCTCTACGAGCAGTACTTC
CDR3: CASSRGDALYEQYF

size: many
D: TRBD1
J: TRBJ2-3
V: TRBV20-1
DNA: TGCAGTGCTAGCGGGACAGGGAAAACAAGCGGTCTTCATACGCAGTATTTT
CDR3: CSASGTGKTSGLHTQYF

size: many
D: -
J: TRBJ1-1
V: TRBV10-3
DNA: TGTGCCATCAGTGGGTCCACGAAGAACACTGAAGCTTTCTTT
CDR3: CAISGSTKNTEAFF

size: few
D: -
J: TRBJ2-2
V: TRBV25-1
DNA: TGTGCCAGCAGTGTCCGAGGTAACACCGGGGAGCTGTTTTTT
CDR3: CASSVRGNTGELFF

size: many
D: TRBD1
J: TRBJ2-3
V: TRBV20-1
DNA: TGCAGTGCTAGGGCGACAGGGGGAGCGGATACGCAGTATTTT
CDR3: CSARATGGADTQYF

size: many
D: TRBD2
J: TRBJ2-3
V: TRBV10-3
DNA: TGTGCCATCAGTGAGTCGGAAGGTAGCGGGGGGGAGAAGGATACGCAGTATTTT
CDR3: CAISESEGSGGEKDTQYF

size: -
D: TRBD1
J: TRBJ1-6
V: TRBV5-4
DNA: TGTGCCAGCAGCGCGGGGACGACAGGGAGAGGTTCACCCCTCCACTTT
CDR3: CASSAGTTGRGSPLHF

size: few
D: TRBD2
J: TRBJ2-2
V: TRBV7-6
DNA: TGTGCCAGCAGCTTAGAGCGGGGGATGCATCCCGGGGAGCTGTTTTTT
CDR3: CASSLERGMHPGELFF

size: few
D: -
J: TRBJ2-6
V: TRBV4-2
DNA: TGTGCCAGCAGCCCGCTCTCTGGGGCCAACGTCCTGACTTTC
CDR3: CASSPLSGANVLTF